These 21 T cell receptor beta chains were all obtained from the same sample, sequenced in a study of T cells in Graves' hyperthyroidism and ophthalmopathy. There were TCR beta CDR3 regions amplified from RNA transcripts. Using the HTBI primer set, a first-round RT-PCR was run on the TCR CDR3. TCRdb analysed the multiplex PCR reads with MiXCR anew, one entry per CDR3 protein. The data show 330,000 or so distinct CDR3 sequences, around a fifth seen once. The sample comprised blood. Every receptor here comes from a man aged 45 to 65 with Graves' ophthalmopathy.

Comment on this clonotype: Given a much more abundant clone one base away, this may be a read error. This rearrangement joins TRBV28 to TRBJ2-7; D may be TRBD2 (5 bases). The CDR3 runs 14 residues. CDR1 and CDR2 from the germline V gene are MDHEN and SYDVKM. Trimming removed 6 bases at V and 2 bases at J, with 14 bases between. CDR3 in amino acids: CASSLGSAAYEQYF. As DNA, the CDR3 is TGTGCCAGCAGCTTAGGGAGTGCCGCCTACGAGCAGTACTTC.

The genes are TRBV12-3 or TRBV12-4 and TRBJ2-1, with D uncertain. This CDR3 comprises 13 residues. Trimming shortened V by 6 bases and J by 9 bases, and 15 bases separated the two germline ends. The CDR3 DNA is TGTGCCAGCAGGCCGAAGGGTTCCTCTGAGCAGTTCTTC. This encodes CASRPKGSSEQFF.

This clonotype was seen more than once but under ten times. J is TRBJ1-1 and V is TRBV14; D not certain. The CDR3 sequence is 14 residues long. V was trimmed by 0 bases and J by 5 bases, leaving 10 bases between them. From germline, CDR1 is SGHDN and CDR2 FVKESK. The CDR3 DNA sequence: TGTGCCAGCAGCCAAGAGATCCTGTTTACTGAAGCTTTCTTT. This codes for CASSQEILFTEAFF.

This clonotype was observed a few times. The rearrangement links TRBV30 to TRBJ2-1; no definite D call. CDR3 length: 12 amino acids. With 0 bases removed from V and 7 bases from J, the gap between germline ends came to 7 bases. Per the germline V gene, CDR1 is GTSNPN and CDR2 is SVGIG (reference sequence). CDR3 loop: CAWSVGWNEQFF. The DNA for the CDR3 is TGTGCCTGGAGTGTGGGGTGGAATGAGCAGTTCTTC.

J is TRBJ2-5 and V is TRBV5-1, with TRBD2 matching over 9 bases. Trimming cost V 3 bases and J 1 base; bases outside gene matches: 4. The CDR3 consists of 15 residues. CDR1 and CDR2 from the germline V gene are SGHRS and YFSETQ. CDR3 sequence: CASSYETSGQETQYF. In nucleotides, the CDR3 is TGCGCCAGCAGCTACGAGACTAGCGGCCAAGAGACCCAGTACTTC.

This chain connects TRBV10-1 to TRBJ2-2, with 11 bases that match TRBD2. The CDR3 spans 15 residues. Germline V gives CDR1 WNHNN, CDR2 SYGVQD (reference sequence). Trimming took 5 bases from V and 4 from J; bases not matched to a gene: 3. The CDR3 coding sequence is TGCGCCAGCAGTAAACTAGCGGGAGCCACCGGGGAGCTGTTTTTT. This encodes CASSKLAGATGELFF.

V is TRBV14 and J is TRBJ2-7, with TRBD1 matching over 10 bases. The CDR3 loop spans 15 amino acids. Germline CDR1 SGHDN, CDR2 FVKESK. V trimming: 4 bases; J trimming: 4 bases; junction bases outside the gene matches: 7. The CDR3 spells CASSPGQGTGYEQYF. CDR3 nucleotide sequence: TGTGCCAGCAGCCCGGGACAGGGGACGGGATACGAGCAGTACTTC.

The V gene is TRBV7-3, the J gene TRBJ2-5; D possibly corresponds to TRBD1 (5 bases). Germline values: CDR1 SGHTA, CDR2 FQGTGA. The CDR3 length is 14 residues. With 4 bases removed from V and 3 bases from J, the gap between germline ends came to 12 bases. The CDR3 bases are TGTGCCAGCAGCTCAACGGGCAGGGAAGAGACCCAGTACTTC. Residues: CASSSTGREETQYF.

There are many counts of this clonotype. V is TRBV5-1 and J is TRBJ2-7; TRBD2 matches at 13 bases. The junction had 3 bases not matched to a gene; V was cut back by 4 bases and J by 2 bases. Germline V CDR1 and CDR2: SGHRS, YFSETQ. This CDR3 region has 15 residues. The CDR3 protein is CASSPTSGGAYEQYF. CDR3 coding DNA: TGCGCCAGCAGCCCCACTAGCGGGGGGGCCTACGAGCAGTACTTC. The variable domain in full, with the rest retrieved from reference TRBV5-1 and TRBJ2-7, is KAGVTQTPRYLIKTRGQQVTLSCSPISGHRSVSWYQQTPGQGLQFLFEYFSETQRNKGNFPGRFSGRQFSNSRSEMNVSTLELGDSALYLCASSPTSGGAYEQYFGPGTRLTVT.

The rearrangement uses TRBV15 and TRBJ1-5; D is unclear. V lost 0 bases to trimming and J lost 3 bases, with 12 bases between them. Germline-derived CDR1 and CDR2 are LNHNV and YYDKDF (reference sequence). The CDR3 is made up of 16 amino acids. The CDR3 protein is CATSRDLTANNQPQHF. The DNA of the CDR3 is TGTGCCACCAGCAGAGATCTAACGGCGAACAATCAGCCCCAGCATTTT. Drawing the rest from reference TRBV15 and TRBJ1-5, the complete variable domain is DAMVIQNPRYQVTQFGKPVTLSCSQTLNHNVMYWYQQKSSQAPKLLFHYYDKDFNNEADTPDNFQSRRPNTSFCFLDIRSPGLGDTAMYLCATSRDLTANNQPQHFGDGTRLSIL.

At least ten counts were recorded for this clonotype. This chain connects TRBV20-1 to TRBJ2-7, with 8 bases aligning to TRBD2. J lost 0 bases, V lost 5 bases, and 15 bases had no gene match. This CDR3 spans 17 amino acids. CDR1 is DFQATT, CDR2 SNEGSKA, per germline (reference sequence). CDR3 bases: TGCAGTGCTCAAGATCTCCTAGCGGGTGCCTTCTCCTACGAGCAGTACTTC. Translated, it gives CSAQDLLAGAFSYEQYF.

At least ten counts were recorded for this clonotype. The gene calls are TRBV28 and TRBJ2-2; perhaps TRBD2 as D (5 bases). V was cut by 5 bases and J by 1 base, with 14 bases left in between. Germline CDR1 is MDHEN and CDR2 is SYDVKM. This CDR3 spans 16 amino acids. The CDR3 DNA reads TGTGCCAGCAGTCTCAGAGGCGGAGGGAACACCGGGGAGCTGTTTTTT. Its protein is CASSLRGGGNTGELFF.

V gene TRBV4-2 combines with J gene TRBJ2-6, with a weak D call TRBD2 (5 bases). Germline V gene data show CDR1 as LGHNA and CDR2 as YNFKEQ. The V gene lost 1 base and the J gene lost 0 bases, with 16 bases spanning the gap. This CDR3 spans 19 amino acids. The chain's CDR3 is CASSQGAGGPSSGANVLTF. CDR3 in DNA: TGTGCCAGCAGCCAAGGTGCGGGCGGACCTAGCTCTGGGGCCAACGTCCTGACTTTC.

This clonotype was seen at least ten times. This rearrangement joins TRBV18 to TRBJ2-2; no clear D. The CDR3 runs 15 residues. Trimming took 4 bases from V and 1 from J, leaving 10 bases between them. Germline V gives CDR1 KGHSH, CDR2 LQKENI. CDR3 nucleotide sequence: TGTGCCAGCTCACGGGGATTCCTGAACACCGGGGAGCTGTTTTTT. It translates to CASSRGFLNTGELFF.

The chain employs TRBV29-1 and TRBJ1-5, with 7 bases aligning to TRBD1. V lost 5 bases to trimming and J lost 2 bases; unmatched junction nucleotides: 9. The CDR3 spans 15 residues. Germline V gene data show CDR1 as SQVTM and CDR2 as ANQGSEA. The CDR3 reads CSVRETGKGNQPQHF. CDR3 bases: TGCAGCGTTCGGGAGACAGGGAAAGGCAATCAGCCCCAGCATTTT. Full variable domain (outside the CDR3, taken from reference TRBV29-1 and TRBJ1-5): SAVISQKPSRDICQRGTSLTIQCQVDSQVTMMFWYRQQPGQSLTLIATANQGSEATYESGFVIDKFPISRPNLTFSTLTVSNMSPEDSSIYLCSVRETGKGNQPQHFGDGTRLSIL.

This clonotype was detected ten times or more. CDR3 in DNA: TGTGCCAGCAGCTTAACTCGAAACGGGAGGAATGAGCAGTTCTTC. Protein product: CASSLTRNGRNEQFF. This sequence joins TRBV7-3 and TRBJ2-1; TRBD2 matches at 7 bases. This CDR3 is built from 15 residues. Per the germline V gene, CDR1 is SGHTA and CDR2 is FQGTGA. With V trimmed by 0 bases and J by 7 bases, 6 bases remained unmatched.

This chain links TRBV12-3 or TRBV12-4 with TRBJ2-5; D may be TRBD1 (6 bases). This CDR3 contains 15 residues. The ends were cut back, 4 bases at V and 5 bases at J, with 17 bases in the middle. The CDR3, as DNA: TGTGCCAGCAGTTCCGGACAGTCCTCCAGGGAGACCCAGTACTTC. Translation: CASSSGQSSRETQYF.

The gene calls are TRBV6-6 and TRBJ1-2; maybe TRBD1 (5 bases). Trimming left V 0 bases short and J 7 bases short, with 12 bases between. The CDR3 spans 14 residues. Germline V gene data show CDR1 as MNHNY and CDR2 as SVGAGI (reference sequence). In DNA form, the CDR3 reads TGTGCCAGCAGTTACTCTACCCAGGGCTCTGGCTACACCTTC. Translating gives CASSYSTQGSGYTF.

This clonotype appeared a single time. At one of its ends the junction is not consistent with the germline gene, which may arise from a read error. The chain has TRBV3-1 and TRBJ2-2; TRBD1 is a possible D gene (6 bases). This CDR3 has 16 residues. The V gene's germline CDR1 is LGHDT and CDR2 YNNKEL (reference sequence). The CDR3 loop is CAGSLPQGLNTGELFF. CDR3 nucleotide sequence: TGTGCCGGCAGCCTCCCACAGGGATTGAACACCGGGGAGCTGTTTTTT.

This clonotype was observed a few times. V and J are TRBV10-3 and TRBJ1-1; D possibly corresponds to TRBD1 (5 bases). Trimming pared 6 bases from V and 0 bases from J, leaving 11 bases between. Germline CDR1 is ENHRY and CDR2 is SYGVKD. The length of the CDR3 is 14 residues. CDR3 region: CAISVGPLNTEAFF. Here the CDR3 DNA reads TGTGCCATCAGCGTGGGGCCCTTGAACACTGAAGCTTTCTTT.

This clonotype was picked up a small number of times. The chain combines TRBV5-4 with TRBJ2-5; D is unclear. CDR1 is SGHNT, CDR2 YYREEE, per germline (reference sequence). V was cut by 4 bases and J by 5 bases, with 18 bases left in between. CDR3 length equals 15 residues. The CDR3 reads CASSPVGVREETQYF. The CDR3 nucleotides are TGTGCCAGCAGCCCGGTTGGGGTGAGAGAGGAGACCCAGTACTTC.